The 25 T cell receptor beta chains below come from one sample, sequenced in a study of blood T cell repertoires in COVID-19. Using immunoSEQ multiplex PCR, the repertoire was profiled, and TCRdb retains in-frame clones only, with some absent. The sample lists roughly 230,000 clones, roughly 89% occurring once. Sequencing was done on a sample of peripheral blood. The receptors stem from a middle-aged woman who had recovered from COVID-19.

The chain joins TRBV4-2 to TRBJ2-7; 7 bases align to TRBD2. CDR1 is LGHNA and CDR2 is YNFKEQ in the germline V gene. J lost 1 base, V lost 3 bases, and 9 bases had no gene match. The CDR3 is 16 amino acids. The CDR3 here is CASSHQSSGGSYEQYF. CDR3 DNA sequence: TGTGCCAGCAGCCATCAATCATCGGGGGGTTCCTACGAGCAGTACTTC.

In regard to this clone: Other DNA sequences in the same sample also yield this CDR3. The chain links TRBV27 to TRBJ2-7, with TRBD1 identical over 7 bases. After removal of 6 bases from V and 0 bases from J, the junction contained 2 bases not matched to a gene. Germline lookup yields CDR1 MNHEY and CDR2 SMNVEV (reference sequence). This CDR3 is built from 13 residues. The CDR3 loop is CASRRQGSYEQYF. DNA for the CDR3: TGTGCCAGCAGACGACAGGGCTCCTACGAGCAGTACTTC.

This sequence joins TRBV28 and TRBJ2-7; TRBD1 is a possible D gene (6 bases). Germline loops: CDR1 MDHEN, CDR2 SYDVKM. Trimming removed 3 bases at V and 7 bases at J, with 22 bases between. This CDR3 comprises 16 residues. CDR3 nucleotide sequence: TGTGCCAGCAGTTTTATAATGACATTGGGGACACCAGAGCAGTACTTC. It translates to CASSFIMTLGTPEQYF.

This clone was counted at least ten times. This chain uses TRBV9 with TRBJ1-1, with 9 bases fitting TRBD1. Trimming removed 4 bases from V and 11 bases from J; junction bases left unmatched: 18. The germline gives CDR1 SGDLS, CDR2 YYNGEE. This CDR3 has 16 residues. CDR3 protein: CASSPQGRQDRGYAFF. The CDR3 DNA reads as TGTGCCAGCAGCCCCCAGGGTAGACAGGACAGGGGATACGCTTTCTTT.

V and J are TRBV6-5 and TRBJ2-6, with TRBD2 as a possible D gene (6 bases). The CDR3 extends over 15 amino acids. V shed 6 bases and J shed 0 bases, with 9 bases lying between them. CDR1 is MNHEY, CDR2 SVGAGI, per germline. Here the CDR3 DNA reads TGTGCCAGCAGGGGGGGTAACTCTGGGGCCAACGTCCTGACTTTC. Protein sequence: CASRGGNSGANVLTF.

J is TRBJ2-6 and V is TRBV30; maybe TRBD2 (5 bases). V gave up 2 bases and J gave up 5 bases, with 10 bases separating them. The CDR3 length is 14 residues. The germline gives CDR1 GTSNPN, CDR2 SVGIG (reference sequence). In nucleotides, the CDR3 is TGTGCCTGGAGTAGAGGGAGTAGGGCCAACGTCCTGACTTTC. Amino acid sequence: CAWSRGSRANVLTF.

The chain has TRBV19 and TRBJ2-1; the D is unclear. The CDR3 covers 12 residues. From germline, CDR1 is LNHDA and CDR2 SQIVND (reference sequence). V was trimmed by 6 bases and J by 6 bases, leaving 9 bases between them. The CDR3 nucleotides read TGTGCCAGTAGAACGTACGGCAATGAGCAGTTCTTC. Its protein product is CASRTYGNEQFF.

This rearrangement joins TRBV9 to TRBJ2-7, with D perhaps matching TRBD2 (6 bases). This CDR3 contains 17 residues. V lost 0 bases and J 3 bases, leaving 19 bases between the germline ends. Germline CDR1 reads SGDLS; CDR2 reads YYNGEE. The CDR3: CASSVGLAEGAYYEQYV. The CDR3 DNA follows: TGTGCCAGCAGCGTAGGATTAGCGGAAGGCGCCTACTACGAGCAGTACGTC.

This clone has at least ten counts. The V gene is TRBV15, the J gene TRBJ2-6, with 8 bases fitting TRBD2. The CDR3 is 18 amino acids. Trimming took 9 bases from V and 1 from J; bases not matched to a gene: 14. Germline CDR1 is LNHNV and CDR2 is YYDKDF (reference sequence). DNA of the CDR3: TGTGCCACGTCGGGAGGGGTGAGCGGACCGTCTGGGGCCAACGTCCTGACTTTC. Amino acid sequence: CATSGGVSGPSGANVLTF.

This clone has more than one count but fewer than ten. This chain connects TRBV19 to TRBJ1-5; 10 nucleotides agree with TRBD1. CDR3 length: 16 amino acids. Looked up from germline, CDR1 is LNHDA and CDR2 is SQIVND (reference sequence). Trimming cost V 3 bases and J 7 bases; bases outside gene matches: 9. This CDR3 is CASSMGQGFVGQPQHF. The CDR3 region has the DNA TGTGCCAGTAGTATGGGACAGGGGTTTGTCGGGCAGCCCCAGCATTTT.

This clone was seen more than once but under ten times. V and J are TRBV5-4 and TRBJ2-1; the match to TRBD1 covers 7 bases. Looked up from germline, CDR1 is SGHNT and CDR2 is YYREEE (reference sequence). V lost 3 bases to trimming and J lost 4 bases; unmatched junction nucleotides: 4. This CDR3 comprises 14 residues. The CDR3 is CASSSGQKYNEQFF. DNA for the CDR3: TGTGCCAGCAGCTCGGGACAGAAATACAATGAGCAGTTCTTC.

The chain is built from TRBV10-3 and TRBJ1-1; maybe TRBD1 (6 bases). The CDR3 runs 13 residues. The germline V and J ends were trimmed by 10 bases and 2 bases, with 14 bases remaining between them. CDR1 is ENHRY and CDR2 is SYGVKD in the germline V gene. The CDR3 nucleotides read TGTGCCACGGTGGACAGAATTAACACTGAAGCTTTCTTT. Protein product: CATVDRINTEAFF.

CDR3 DNA: TGTGCCAGCAGGCCGACAGGGGGAGGGACCGGGGAGCTGTTTTTT. Translated, it gives CASRPTGGGTGELFF. The V and J genes are TRBV28 and TRBJ2-2, with 9 bases that match TRBD1. Germline V gene sequence: CDR1 MDHEN, CDR2 SYDVKM. This CDR3 spans 15 amino acids. After removal of 6 bases from V and 5 bases from J, the junction contained 7 bases not matched to a gene.

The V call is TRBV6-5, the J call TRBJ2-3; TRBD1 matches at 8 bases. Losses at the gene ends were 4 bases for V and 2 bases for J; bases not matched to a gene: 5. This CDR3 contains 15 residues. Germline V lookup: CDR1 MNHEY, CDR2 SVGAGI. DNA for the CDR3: TGTGCCAGCAGTTCTAGACAGGGGAACACAGATACGCAGTATTTT. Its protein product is CASSSRQGNTDTQYF.

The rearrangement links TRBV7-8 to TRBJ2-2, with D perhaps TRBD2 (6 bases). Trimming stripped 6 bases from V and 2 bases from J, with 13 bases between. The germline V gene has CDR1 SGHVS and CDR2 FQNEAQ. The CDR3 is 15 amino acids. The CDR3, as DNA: TGTGCCAGCAGACGAGGACTATCTAACACCGGGGAGCTGTTTTTT. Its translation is CASRRGLSNTGELFF.

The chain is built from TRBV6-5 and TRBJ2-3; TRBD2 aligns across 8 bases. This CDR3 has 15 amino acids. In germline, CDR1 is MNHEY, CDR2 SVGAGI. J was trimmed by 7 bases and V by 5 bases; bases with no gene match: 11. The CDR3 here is CASSRTGGPFNTQYF. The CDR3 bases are TGTGCCAGCAGTCGCACGGGGGGGCCTTTCAATACGCAGTATTTT.

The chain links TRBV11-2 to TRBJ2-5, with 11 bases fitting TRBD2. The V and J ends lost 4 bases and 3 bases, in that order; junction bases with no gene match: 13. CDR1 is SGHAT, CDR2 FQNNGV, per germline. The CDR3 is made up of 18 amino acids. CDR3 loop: CASSYSGRALISKETQYF. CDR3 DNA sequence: TGTGCCAGCAGCTATAGCGGGAGGGCCTTAATTTCTAAAGAGACCCAGTACTTC.

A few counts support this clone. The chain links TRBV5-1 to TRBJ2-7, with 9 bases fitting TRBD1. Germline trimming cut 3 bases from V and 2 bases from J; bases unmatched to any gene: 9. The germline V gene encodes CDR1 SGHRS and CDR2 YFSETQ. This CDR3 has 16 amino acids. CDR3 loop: CASSSAQGAKAYEQYF. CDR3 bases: TGCGCCAGCAGCTCCGCACAGGGGGCGAAGGCCTACGAGCAGTACTTC. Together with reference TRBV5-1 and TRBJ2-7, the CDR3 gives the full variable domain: KAGVTQTPRYLIKTRGQQVTLSCSPISGHRSVSWYQQTPGQGLQFLFEYFSETQRNKGNFPGRFSGRQFSNSRSEMNVSTLELGDSALYLCASSSAQGAKAYEQYFGPGTRLTVT.

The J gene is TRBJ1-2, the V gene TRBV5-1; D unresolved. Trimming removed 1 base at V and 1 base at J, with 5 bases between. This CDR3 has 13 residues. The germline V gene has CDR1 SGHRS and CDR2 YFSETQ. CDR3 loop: CASSLTVNYGYTF. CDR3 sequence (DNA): TGCGCCAGCAGCTTGACAGTTAACTATGGCTACACCTTC.

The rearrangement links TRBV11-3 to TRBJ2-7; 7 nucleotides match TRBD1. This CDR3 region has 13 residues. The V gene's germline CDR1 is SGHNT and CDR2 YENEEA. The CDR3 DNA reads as TGTGCCAGCAGCCTAGACAGGGATTACGAGCAGTACGTC. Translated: CASSLDRDYEQYV.

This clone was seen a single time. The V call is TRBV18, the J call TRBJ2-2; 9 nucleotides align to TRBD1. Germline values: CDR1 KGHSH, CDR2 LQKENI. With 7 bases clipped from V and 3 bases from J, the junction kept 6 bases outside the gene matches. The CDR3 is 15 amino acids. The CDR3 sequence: CASLRTGADTGELFF. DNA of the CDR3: TGTGCCAGCTTAAGGACAGGGGCGGACACCGGGGAGCTGTTTTTT.

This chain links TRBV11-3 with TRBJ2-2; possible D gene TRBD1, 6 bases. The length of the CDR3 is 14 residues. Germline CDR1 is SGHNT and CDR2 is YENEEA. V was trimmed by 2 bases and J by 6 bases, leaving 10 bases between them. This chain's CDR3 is CASSLFDRSGELFF. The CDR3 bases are TGTGCCAGCAGCTTATTTGACAGGTCCGGGGAGCTGTTTTTT.

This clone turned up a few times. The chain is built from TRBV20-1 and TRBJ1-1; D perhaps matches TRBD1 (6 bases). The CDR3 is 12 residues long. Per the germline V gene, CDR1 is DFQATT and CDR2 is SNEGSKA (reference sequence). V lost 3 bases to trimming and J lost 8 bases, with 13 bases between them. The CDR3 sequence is CSASRSDSEAFF. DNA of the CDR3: TGCAGTGCTAGTAGGTCGGACAGCGAAGCTTTCTTT.

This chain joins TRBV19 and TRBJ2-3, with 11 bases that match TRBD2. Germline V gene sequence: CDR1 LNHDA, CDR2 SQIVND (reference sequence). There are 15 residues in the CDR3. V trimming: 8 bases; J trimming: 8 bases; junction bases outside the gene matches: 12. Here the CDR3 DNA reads TGTGCCAGTGGATCCGGGACTAGCGGAGTGGCTACGCAGTATTTT. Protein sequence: CASGSGTSGVATQYF.

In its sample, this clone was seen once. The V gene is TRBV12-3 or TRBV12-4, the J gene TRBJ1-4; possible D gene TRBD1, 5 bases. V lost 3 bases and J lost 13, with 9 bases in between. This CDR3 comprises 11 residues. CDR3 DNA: TGTGCCAGCAGTTTTGACGGGGGACTGTTTTTT. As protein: CASSFDGGLFF.